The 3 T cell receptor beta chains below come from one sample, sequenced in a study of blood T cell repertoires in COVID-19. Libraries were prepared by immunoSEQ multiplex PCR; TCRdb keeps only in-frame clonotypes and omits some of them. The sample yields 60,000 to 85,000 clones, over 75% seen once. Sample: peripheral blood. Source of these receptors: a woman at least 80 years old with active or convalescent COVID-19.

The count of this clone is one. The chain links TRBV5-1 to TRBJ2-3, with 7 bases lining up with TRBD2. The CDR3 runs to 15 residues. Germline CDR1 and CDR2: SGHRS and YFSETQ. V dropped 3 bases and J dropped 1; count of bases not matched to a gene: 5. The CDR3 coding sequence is TGCGCCAGCAGCTGGCCGGCGGGAGGCACAGATACGCAGTATTTT. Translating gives CASSWPAGGTDTQYF.

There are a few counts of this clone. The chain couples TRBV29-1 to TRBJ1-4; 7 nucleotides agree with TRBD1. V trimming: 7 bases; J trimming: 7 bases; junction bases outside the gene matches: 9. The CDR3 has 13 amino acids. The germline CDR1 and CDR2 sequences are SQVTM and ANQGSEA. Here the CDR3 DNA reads TGCAGCGCCAGACAGGGTTTGGGTGAAAAACTGTTTTTT. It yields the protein CSARQGLGEKLFF.

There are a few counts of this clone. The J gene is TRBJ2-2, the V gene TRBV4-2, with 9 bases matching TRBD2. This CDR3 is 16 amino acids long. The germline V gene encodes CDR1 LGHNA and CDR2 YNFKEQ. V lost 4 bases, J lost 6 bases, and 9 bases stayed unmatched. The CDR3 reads CASSPRVAGEAGELFF. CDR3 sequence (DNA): TGTGCCAGCAGCCCCCGGGTAGCGGGGGAGGCCGGGGAGCTGTTTTTT.